This TCR beta chain is drawn from a study of technical replicates of blood from a handful of donors. V was shortened by 2 bases and J by 9 bases, with 10 bases between the two germline ends. Germline values: CDR1 SEHNR, CDR2 FQNEAQ (reference sequence). This CDR3 is 13 amino acids long. Only in-frame clones appear in the TCRdb table, and some are missing; sequencing was by immunoSEQ multiplex PCR. The sample shows tens of thousands of clones, around 95% of them seen only once. The sample taken for sequencing was T cells isolated from PBMCs. This TCR was sampled from a human donor in good health. The rearrangement links TRBV7-9 to TRBJ2-2; no clear D gene. The CDR3 DNA reads TGTGCCAGCAGCTTATATGAGATCCGGGAGCTGTTTTTT. Its translation: CASSLYEIRELFF.